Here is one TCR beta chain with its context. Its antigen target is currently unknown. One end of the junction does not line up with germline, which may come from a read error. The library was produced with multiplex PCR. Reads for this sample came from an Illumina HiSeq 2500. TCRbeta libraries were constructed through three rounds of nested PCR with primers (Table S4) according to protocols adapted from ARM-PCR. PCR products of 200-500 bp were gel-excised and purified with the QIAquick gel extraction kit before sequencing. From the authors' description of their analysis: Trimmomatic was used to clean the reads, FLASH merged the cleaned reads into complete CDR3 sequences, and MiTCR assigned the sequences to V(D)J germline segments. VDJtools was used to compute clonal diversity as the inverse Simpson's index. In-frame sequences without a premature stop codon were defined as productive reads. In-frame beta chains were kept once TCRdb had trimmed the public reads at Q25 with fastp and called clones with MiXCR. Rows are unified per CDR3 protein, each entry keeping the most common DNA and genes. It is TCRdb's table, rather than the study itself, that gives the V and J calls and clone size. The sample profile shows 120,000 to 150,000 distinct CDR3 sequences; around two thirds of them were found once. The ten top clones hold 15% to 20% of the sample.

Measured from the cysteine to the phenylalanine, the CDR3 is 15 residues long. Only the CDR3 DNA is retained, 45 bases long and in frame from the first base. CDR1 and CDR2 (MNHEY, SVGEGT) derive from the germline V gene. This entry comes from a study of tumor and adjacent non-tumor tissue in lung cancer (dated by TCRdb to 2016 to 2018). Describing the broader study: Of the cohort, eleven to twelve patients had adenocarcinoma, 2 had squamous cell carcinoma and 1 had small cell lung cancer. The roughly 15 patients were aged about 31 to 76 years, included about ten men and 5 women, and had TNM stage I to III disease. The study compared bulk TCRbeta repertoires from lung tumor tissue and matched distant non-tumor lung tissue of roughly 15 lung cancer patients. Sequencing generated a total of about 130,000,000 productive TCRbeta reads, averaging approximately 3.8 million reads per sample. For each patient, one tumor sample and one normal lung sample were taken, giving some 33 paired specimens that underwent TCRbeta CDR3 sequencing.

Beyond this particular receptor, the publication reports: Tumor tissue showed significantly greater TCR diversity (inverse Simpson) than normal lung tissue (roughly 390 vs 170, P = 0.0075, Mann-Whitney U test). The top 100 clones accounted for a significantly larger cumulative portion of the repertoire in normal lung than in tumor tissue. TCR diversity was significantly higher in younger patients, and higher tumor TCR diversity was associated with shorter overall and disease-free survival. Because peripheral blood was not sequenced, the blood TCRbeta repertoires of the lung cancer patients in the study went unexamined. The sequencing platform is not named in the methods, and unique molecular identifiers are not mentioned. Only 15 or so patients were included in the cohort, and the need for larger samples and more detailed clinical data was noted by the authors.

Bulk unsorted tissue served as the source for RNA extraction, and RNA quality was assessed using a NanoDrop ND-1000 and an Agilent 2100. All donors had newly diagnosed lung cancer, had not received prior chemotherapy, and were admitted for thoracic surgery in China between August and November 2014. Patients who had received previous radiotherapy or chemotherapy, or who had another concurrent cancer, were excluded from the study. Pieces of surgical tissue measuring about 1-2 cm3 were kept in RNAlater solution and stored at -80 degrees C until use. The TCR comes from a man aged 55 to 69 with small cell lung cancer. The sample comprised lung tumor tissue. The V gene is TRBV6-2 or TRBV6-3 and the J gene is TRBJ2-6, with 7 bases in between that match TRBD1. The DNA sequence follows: TGTGCCAGCAGTTCTAGGGGGCCCGGGGCCAACCTCCTGACTTTC. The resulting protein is CASSSRGPGANLLTF.